This T cell receptor (beta chain) was identified during a study of T cells in Graves' hyperthyroidism and ophthalmopathy. General study points: Most thyroid clonotypes expanded above 0.001 appeared in blood too.

This CDR3 comprises 13 residues. Germline V gives CDR1 LNHDA, CDR2 SQIVND (reference sequence). Trimming cost V 4 bases and J 3 bases, with 10 bases left between them. Graves' hyperthyroidism showing no ophthalmopathy progression within 18 months was considered stable. The study enrolled patients aged 18 to 65 with newly diagnosed hyperthyroidism of under 2 months' duration. Thyroid ultrasound, orbital computed tomography, clinical symptoms, and serum thyroxine and TRAb underpinned diagnoses. Amplification targeted TCR beta CDR3 regions from RNA transcripts. Researchers ran a first-round RT-PCR on the TCR CDR3 using the HTBI primer set. Each CDR3 protein gets one entry after TCRdb re-called the multiplex PCR reads with MiXCR. The repertoire holds a few hundred thousand distinct CDR3 sequences, with 20% to 30% as singletons. Turning to this clonotype: Its target is unknown.

The TCR was taken from a man aged 50 to 59 with Graves' hyperthyroidism. The sequenced material came from blood. The genes are TRBV19 and TRBJ2-7, with D tentatively TRBD1 (5 bases). In nucleotides, the CDR3 is TGTGCCAGTAGTAACGAAAGGGGCTACGAGCAGTACTTC. Translated, it gives CASSNERGYEQYF.